This T cell receptor beta chain was observed in a study of cytomegalovirus exposure and HLA in healthy donors. As regards this clone: Its antigen remains unidentified.

The study, taken as a whole, reports: Among TCR beta chains, those listed as cytomegalovirus-associated numbered over 150. Sequencing had likely introduced a cluster of highly shared sequence variants as an artifact.

V lost 5 bases and J 1 base, leaving 14 bases between the germline ends. The CDR3 is 16 amino acids. The germline V gene encodes CDR1 SGHVS and CDR2 FNYEAQ. The PCR ran on 60 Vbeta and 13 Jbeta primers. This table comes from immunoSEQ multiplex PCR, and its TCRdb copy is limited to in-frame clones, with some not included. The table has fewer than 130,000 clones, around three quarters seen once; the top ten hold 2% to 3%. This chain links TRBV7-6 with TRBJ2-2; D remains unclear. Sequencing was carried out using PBMCs. This TCR was recovered from a man aged 50-59 years in good health and CMV-seropositive. Written as DNA, the CDR3 is TGTGCCAGCAGCCCGTTAAGGCAGGAGAACACCGGGGAGCTGTTTTTT. As protein: CASSPLRQENTGELFF.